This TCR beta chain was recorded in a study of vaccination and CD4 T cells after COVID-19 (dated by TCRdb to between 2022 and 2023). Context from the whole study: In the convalescent cohort there were six males and four females, among whom were two Hispanic individuals, seven Caucasians, two Asians and one multiracial person. Each participant got two doses of either the Pfizer-BioNTech BNT162b2 vaccine (n=8) or the Moderna mRNA-1273 vaccine (n=2). Post-COVID blood samples were collected from convalescent patients a median of around 100 days after diagnosis, with a range of roughly 30 to 161 days. Post-vaccine blood samples were taken a median of 72 days after the second vaccine dose, with a range of roughly 13 to 250 days. Overlapping spike peptide pools from SARS-CoV-2 and from the common cold coronaviruses HCoV-NL63, HCoV-OC43 and HCoV-229E were used as culture stimuli. As controls, cultures received a CEFX viral epitope pool (the positive control), an HIV-1 Nef peptide pool (the negative control), or no peptide at all. In around nine COVID-19 convalescent patients and several infection-naive healthy vaccine recipients, the spike-specific CD4+ TCR repertoire before mRNA vaccination was compared with the repertoire after mRNA vaccination. Memory CD4+ T cell crossreactivity between SARS-CoV-2 and common cold coronavirus spike proteins was assessed at the TCR clonotype level in an earlier paper using these donors. The paper as a whole reports these results and caveats: In convalescent patients, a median approximately 90% of post-vaccine SARS-CoV-2-reactive clones were detected only after vaccination, suggesting vaccine-specific priming. In convalescent patients, nearly all vaccine-specific clones (304 of 307) were found to be mono-reactive for SARS-CoV-2 spike rather than cross-reactive with common cold coronaviruses. The number of convalescent patients in the study was relatively small, and the study did not examine early timepoints following natural infection. Although the median number of SARS-CoV-2-reactive clonotypes went up from fewer than 25 after infection to more than 30 after vaccination, the increase was not significant.

Turning to this clonotype: It has no known antigen specificity. The input lacks base qualities; no much larger clone sits a single base away.

The library was produced with PCR. DNA from cultured CD4+ T cells was subjected to TCR sequencing with the Oncomine TCR Beta short-read assay at the Johns Hopkins FTIC core. The QIAamp micro DNA kit was used to extract genomic DNA from the cultured CD4+ T cells. The Oncomine TCR Beta libraries from cultured CD4+ T cells were pooled using unique dual indexes and then sequenced on an Illumina iSeq 100. For the original study's pipeline: Non-productive sequences were removed, and CDR3s not starting with C, not ending with F or W, or shorter than 7 amino acids were discarded. The MANAFEST web application identified antigen-specific clonotypes by comparing peptide-stimulated wells against reference wells and other culture wells. Positive clones required FDR below 0.05, an odds ratio above 5, and productive frequency above 0.1% in at least two of three replicate wells. A clonotype counted as cross-reactive if it showed significant expansion both in the SARS-CoV-2 spike wells and in at least one common cold coronavirus spike condition. CDR3 homology was assessed with Levenshtein distances (stringdist) and unrooted phylogenetic trees (ape) in R version 3.6.1. The public sequencing data were trimmed at Q25 with fastp and processed into clonotypes with MiXCR by TCRdb, which kept only in-frame beta chains. Each record represents a unique CDR3 protein, reported with the most common genes and DNA among its rows. The V and J calls shown here were made by TCRdb, not taken from the authors' results. Here the sample has over 6,500 distinct CDR3 sequences; approximately 52% occur a single time. Roughly 31% of the sample is taken by the ten largest.

Reading from cysteine to phenylalanine, the CDR3 counts 13 amino acids. Only CDR3 DNA remains: 39 bases, in frame from the first base. Sequences MNHEY (CDR1) and SMNVEV (CDR2) are obtained from the germline V gene (reference sequence). A distance of 13 bases separates the germline ends of V and J, which lose 4 bases and 9 bases respectively. The sample's treatment or condition label, decoded: roughly 10-day PBMC culture with coronavirus spike peptide pools or control peptides (ViraFEST assay). CD4+ T cells from unexposed donors were collected before the COVID-19 pandemic (2011-2018). To expand antigen-specific T cells with peptide pools and then pick out the expanded clonotypes through TCR sequencing, the study relied on the ViraFEST assay. Each well held 1.5 million to 2.5 million PBMCs cultured with approximately 9.1 ug/ml peptide pools in IMDM containing roughly 4.7% human AB serum and roughly 10 IU/ml IL-2. On days 3 and 7, half of the culture medium was replaced with fresh IL-2-containing medium. After approximately 10 days of culture, CD4+ T cells were isolated by negative selection using the EasySep CD4+ T cell isolation kit. As far as cell numbers permitted, CD4+ T cells from unexposed donors were tested for reactivity against SARS-CoV-2 S and N as well as four spike pools from common cold coronaviruses. Ficoll-Paque Plus gradient centrifugation was used to isolate PBMCs from whole blood, and the isolated PBMCs were then either used fresh or cryopreserved at -140C. Triplicate wells were generally used for each culture condition. Leukapheresis product for the unexposed donors was bought commercially.

This TCR came from a human donor in good health. Sequencing was done on a sample of CD4+ T cells from blood, cultured in vitro. The chain couples TRBV27 to TRBJ2-4; D gene: possibly TRBD1, on 5 matching bases. The CDR3 protein is CASSSDRLGIQYF. The DNA sequence is TGTGCCAGCAGTTCCGACAGATTGGGCATTCAGTACTTC.